The 20 T cell receptor beta chains given below trace back to one sample, sequenced in a study of blood T cell repertoires in COVID-19. Clones were read by immunoSEQ multiplex PCR, and TCRdb kept only the in-frame ones, dropping some. This sample has 300,000 to 400,000 clones, with 85% to 95% found just once. The specimen sequenced was PBMCs or T cells enriched from blood (not recorded which). The receptors stem from a woman aged 25-40 years who had been exposed to COVID-19.

The chain links TRBV5-1 to TRBJ2-7, with D unclear. V gave up 3 bases and J gave up 0 bases, with 10 bases separating them. The CDR3 consists of 14 residues. The germline gives CDR1 SGHRS, CDR2 YFSETQ. For the CDR3, the DNA is TGCGCCAGCAGCTCAACCAGAAGCTCCTACGAGCAGTACTTC. Translating gives CASSSTRSSYEQYF.

This chain connects TRBV13 to TRBJ1-1; D gene uncertain. The CDR3 totals 13 residues. Looked up from germline, CDR1 is PRHDT and CDR2 is FYEKMQ (reference sequence). V lost 3 bases and J lost 1, with 6 bases in between. Written as DNA, the CDR3 is TGTGCCAGCAGCTTTGCAGAGAACACTGAAGCTTTCTTT. Translating it yields CASSFAENTEAFF.

The V gene is TRBV4-3, the J gene TRBJ1-2; the match to TRBD1 covers 8 bases. Germline V gene sequence: CDR1 LGHNA, CDR2 YSLEER. The CDR3 covers 14 residues. Trimming at V came to 4 bases and at J to 8 bases, leaving 9 bases not matched to a gene. The DNA for the CDR3 is TGCGCCAGCAGCCCCAGAGCGGGACAGGTGGGCTACACCTTC. It codes for CASSPRAGQVGYTF.

The genes are TRBV19 and TRBJ1-3, with no clear D. This CDR3 is built from 14 residues. Germline V gene lookup returns CDR1 LNHDA and CDR2 SQIVND (reference sequence). V was shortened by 5 bases and J by 2 bases, with 10 bases between the two germline ends. The CDR3 region has the DNA TGTGCCAGTAGTCCGTCCGTAGCTGGAAACACCATATATTTT. Translation: CASSPSVAGNTIYF.

The chain recombines TRBV11-2 with TRBJ2-7; no reliable D call. Germline V lookup: CDR1 SGHAT, CDR2 FQNNGV. V dropped 5 bases and J dropped 1 base, with 3 bases sitting between them. This CDR3 comprises 11 residues. CDR3 bases: TGTGCCAGCAGCCGGTCCTACGAGCAGTACTTC. Its protein product is CASSRSYEQYF.

J is TRBJ1-6 and V is TRBV10-3, with 8 bases identical to TRBD1. The CDR3 has 14 amino acids. V shed 7 bases, J shed 9 bases, and the junction held 8 bases outside the gene matches. In germline, CDR1 is ENHRY, CDR2 SYGVKD. The CDR3 DNA is TGTGCCATCAACCCGACAGGGGAGCGTTCACCCCTCCACTTT. Protein product: CAINPTGERSPLHF.

The chain recombines TRBV19 with TRBJ2-5; a possible D gene is TRBD2 (6 bases). Trimming left V 5 bases short and J 5 bases short, with 9 bases between. CDR1 and CDR2 (germline): LNHDA, SQIVND (reference sequence). The CDR3 sequence is 12 residues long. CDR3 sequence: CASSPGGETQYF. The CDR3 DNA reads TGTGCCAGTAGTCCTGGAGGGGAGACCCAGTACTTC.

This chain joins TRBV9 and TRBJ1-2; possible D gene TRBD1, 5 bases. The ends were cut back, 4 bases at V and 3 bases at J, with 13 bases in the middle. CDR3 length: 14 amino acids. Looked up from germline, CDR1 is SGDLS and CDR2 is YYNGEE. The CDR3 DNA follows: TGTGCCAGCAGCCCAAGGATACAGGACTATGGCTACACCTTC. Its translation is CASSPRIQDYGYTF.

V gene TRBV10-3 combines with J gene TRBJ1-1; 11 bases map to TRBD1. This CDR3 is 13 amino acids long. V was clipped by 10 bases and J by 5 bases; unmatched bases: 6. The germline V gene encodes CDR1 ENHRY and CDR2 SYGVKD. The CDR3 reads CATKGTGGTEAFF. The CDR3 region has the DNA TGTGCCACCAAAGGGACAGGGGGGACTGAAGCTTTCTTT.

The chain is built from TRBV5-5 and TRBJ1-2, with 10 bases fitting TRBD1. V lost 4 bases and J lost 4; bases outside the gene matches: 10. Germline V lookup: CDR1 SGHKS, CDR2 YYEKEE (reference sequence). This CDR3 is 16 amino acids long. This chain's CDR3 is CASSQLQTGGAYGYTF. CDR3 in DNA: TGTGCCAGCAGCCAATTACAGACAGGGGGCGCCTATGGCTACACCTTC.

This sequence joins TRBV5-1 and TRBJ2-5; D perhaps matches TRBD1 (5 bases). This CDR3 has 15 residues. Trimming stripped 2 bases from V and 0 bases from J, with 11 bases between. Germline CDR1 reads SGHRS; CDR2 reads YFSETQ. CDR3 nucleotides: TGCGCCAGCAGCTTAACAGGCTACCACCAAGAGACCCAGTACTTC. Its protein is CASSLTGYHQETQYF. The complete variable domain, with remaining parts taken from reference TRBV5-1 and TRBJ2-5, reads KAGVTQTPRYLIKTRGQQVTLSCSPISGHRSVSWYQQTPGQGLQFLFEYFSETQRNKGNFPGRFSGRQFSNSRSEMNVSTLELGDSALYLCASSLTGYHQETQYFGPGTRLLVL.

CDR3 nucleotide sequence: TGTGCCAGCAGCTTAAGATGGGACAGGGAGTACGAGCAGTACTTC. Residues: CASSLRWDREYEQYF. The chain uses TRBV7-6 and TRBJ2-7, with TRBD1 matching over 9 bases. CDR1 is SGHVS and CDR2 is FNYEAQ in the germline V gene. J gave up 4 bases and V 2 bases, and 6 bases lay outside the gene matches. The length of the CDR3 is 15 residues.

This chain connects TRBV27 to TRBJ2-1, with D perhaps matching TRBD1 (5 bases). This CDR3 spans 12 amino acids. The germline CDR1 and CDR2 sequences are MNHEY and SMNVEV (reference sequence). The V and J ends lost 4 bases and 9 bases respectively, with 10 bases between them. CDR3 loop: CASSYKGIEQFF. CDR3 DNA sequence: TGTGCCAGCAGTTATAAGGGGATTGAGCAGTTCTTC.

The CDR3 coding sequence is TGTGCCAGCAGTTTACGCTTGGGGCTAGCGGCCTACGAGCAGTACTTC. Translating gives CASSLRLGLAAYEQYF. The chain carries TRBV27 and TRBJ2-7; the match to TRBD2 covers 7 bases. J was trimmed by 2 bases and V by 2 bases; bases with no gene match: 9. The CDR3 sequence is 16 residues long. Germline V lookup: CDR1 MNHEY, CDR2 SMNVEV (reference sequence).

The chain carries TRBV7-3 and TRBJ2-2; 9 bases are shared with TRBD2. The germline CDR1 and CDR2 sequences are SGHTA and FQGTGA. This CDR3 has 15 residues. Trimming cost V 5 bases and J 4 bases; bases outside gene matches: 5. CDR3 sequence reads: CASSKGLAATGELFF. The CDR3 DNA reads TGTGCCAGCAGCAAGGGACTAGCTGCCACCGGGGAGCTGTTTTTT.

This clone is a singleton in its sample. The V gene is TRBV19, the J gene TRBJ2-5, with TRBD2 matching over 13 bases. CDR3 length: 15 amino acids. The trim removed 5 bases at V and 9 bases at J, leaving 9 bases unmatched. Per germline, CDR1 LNHDA and CDR2 SQIVND (reference sequence). The CDR3 DNA follows: TGTGCCAGTAGTTCCGGACTAGCGGGGGCCCGGGCCCAGTACTTC. Its translation: CASSSGLAGARAQYF.

The V and J genes are TRBV28 and TRBJ2-7; the match to TRBD1 covers 7 bases. Germline-derived CDR1 and CDR2 are MDHEN and SYDVKM. The CDR3 covers 11 residues. V was clipped by 9 bases and J by 2 bases; unmatched bases: 1. CDR3 sequence: CASTGAYEQYF. CDR3 sequence (DNA): TGTGCCAGTACAGGGGCCTACGAGCAGTACTTC.

This chain connects TRBV9 to TRBJ1-3, with a tentative D call TRBD1 (5 bases). CDR1 is SGDLS, CDR2 YYNGEE, per germline. This CDR3 has 16 amino acids. V lost 0 bases, J lost 0 bases, and 10 bases lay in between. The CDR3 DNA reads as TGTGCCAGCAGCGTAGGGAGGGGATACTCTGGAAACACCATATATTTT. Amino acid sequence: CASSVGRGYSGNTIYF.

This clone appeared once. The chain has TRBV25-1 and TRBJ1-1, with D tentatively TRBD1 (5 bases). This CDR3 spans 13 amino acids. Germline assignment: CDR1 MGHDK and CDR2 SYGVNS. Trimming left V 1 base short and J 10 bases short, with 13 bases between. The CDR3 protein is CASSEWGGDGAFF. The CDR3 nucleotides read TGTGCCAGCAGTGAATGGGGAGGGGACGGAGCTTTCTTT.

V gene TRBV27 combines with J gene TRBJ1-1, with D possibly matching TRBD1 (6 bases). Germline-derived CDR1 and CDR2 are MNHEY and SMNVEV (reference sequence). Trimming pared 6 bases from V and 1 base from J, leaving 9 bases between. This CDR3 contains 13 residues. DNA of the CDR3: TGTGCCAGCAGCCCGGGACAGAACACTGAAGCTTTCTTT. Its translation is CASSPGQNTEAFF.